These 6 T cell receptor beta chains were sequenced from one sample in a study of blood T cell repertoires in COVID-19. Some clones are missing from TCRdb's copy, which holds only in-frame ones; the method was immunoSEQ multiplex PCR. The sample consists of around 400,000 clones, over 75% of them appearing once. Sequenced material: peripheral blood. These receptors were obtained from a woman aged 25 to 39 with COVID-19, enrolled during active disease.

The gene calls are TRBV13 and TRBJ2-5; 12 positions match TRBD1. Trimming at V came to 8 bases and at J to 5 bases, leaving 3 bases not matched to a gene. This CDR3 has 13 residues. Germline CDR1 reads PRHDT; CDR2 reads FYEKMQ (reference sequence). The CDR3 nucleotides are TGTGCCAGCGGGACAGGGGGCTGGGAGACCCAGTACTTC. Encoded protein: CASGTGGWETQYF.

The CDR3 is CASSEALERIPGYTF. The CDR3 DNA sequence: TGTGCCAGCAGTGAAGCGCTCGAGCGAATCCCCGGCTACACCTTC. V is TRBV6-1 and J is TRBJ1-2; unclear D gene. The CDR3 has 15 residues. With 0 bases removed from V and 8 bases from J, the gap between germline ends came to 16 bases. CDR1 is MNHNS, CDR2 SASEGT, per germline.

V gene TRBV7-3 combines with J gene TRBJ2-7; tentative D call: TRBD1 (6 bases). V was trimmed by 5 bases and J by 0 bases, leaving 11 bases between them. CDR1 is SGHTA, CDR2 FQGTGA, per germline. The length of the CDR3 is 14 residues. CDR3 amino acids: CASSPGASSYEQYF. The CDR3 DNA reads as TGTGCCAGCAGCCCAGGGGCGTCCTCCTACGAGCAGTACTTC.

The chain has TRBV28 and TRBJ2-1; 8 positions agree with TRBD2. The CDR3 is made up of 17 amino acids. V lost 2 bases and J lost 4; bases outside the gene matches: 10. Germline loops: CDR1 MDHEN, CDR2 SYDVKM. The CDR3: CASSLGTGVAGYNEQFF. Written as DNA, the CDR3 is TGTGCCAGCAGTTTAGGTACCGGGGTAGCGGGGTACAATGAGCAGTTCTTC.

V and J are TRBV6-5 and TRBJ2-1; weak D call: TRBD2 (6 bases). V was clipped by 7 bases and J by 6 bases, with 10 bases between them. This CDR3 region has 12 residues. The germline V gene has CDR1 MNHEY and CDR2 SVGAGI. CDR3 region: CASTLGGNEQFF. For the CDR3, the DNA is TGTGCCAGCACCCTGGGGGGCAATGAGCAGTTCTTC.

The genes are TRBV7-9 and TRBJ2-7; D may be TRBD1 (6 bases). The CDR3 is 14 residues long. Trimming removed 4 bases from V and 4 bases from J, with 14 bases in between. Germline CDR1 is SEHNR and CDR2 is FQNEAQ (reference sequence). DNA of the CDR3: TGTGCCAGCAGCTCTACAAATCAGGGGTACGAGCAGTACTTC. Its translation: CASSSTNQGYEQYF.